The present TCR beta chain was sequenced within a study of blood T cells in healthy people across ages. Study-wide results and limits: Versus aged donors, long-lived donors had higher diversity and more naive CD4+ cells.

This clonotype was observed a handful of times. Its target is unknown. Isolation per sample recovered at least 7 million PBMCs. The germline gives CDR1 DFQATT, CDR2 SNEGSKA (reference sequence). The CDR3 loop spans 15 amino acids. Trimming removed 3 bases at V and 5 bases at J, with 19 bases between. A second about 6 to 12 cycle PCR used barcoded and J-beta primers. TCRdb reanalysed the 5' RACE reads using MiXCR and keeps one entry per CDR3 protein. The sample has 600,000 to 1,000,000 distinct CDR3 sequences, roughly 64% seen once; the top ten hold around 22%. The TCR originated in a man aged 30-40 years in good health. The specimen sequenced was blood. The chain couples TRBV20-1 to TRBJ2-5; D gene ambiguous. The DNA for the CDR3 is TGCAGTGCTAGCCCGTTAGAGTCGACCAGGGAGACCCAGTACTTC. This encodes CSASPLESTRETQYF.